These 3 T cell receptor beta chains came from one sample sequenced in a study of Graves' ophthalmopathy and Graves' hyperthyroidism. TCR beta CDR3 amplification used RNA transcripts. HTBI-primed first-round RT-PCR preceded second-round multiplex PCR. TCRdb recomputed calls from the multiplex PCR reads with MiXCR, one row per CDR3 protein. Among hundreds of thousands of distinct CDR3 sequences, about 24% were seen once, and the ten largest hold more than 5.5%. The sequencing sample was made of peripheral blood. Every receptor here comes from a woman aged 18-29 years with stable Graves' hyperthyroidism. Some clones in this sample may be carry-over from other donors' samples.

In its sample, this clonotype was seen many times. The chain joins TRBV25-1 to TRBJ1-1; D is unclear. V lost 10 bases and J lost 1, with 13 bases in between. Germline CDR1 reads MGHDK; CDR2 reads SYGVNS. This CDR3 comprises 13 residues. DNA of the CDR3: TGTGCCACTACGGCCCATAAGAACACTGAAGCTTTCTTT. It translates to CATTAHKNTEAFF.

In its sample, this clonotype was seen many times. The chain is built from TRBV20-1 and TRBJ2-5, with D uncertain. The CDR3 totals 9 residues. The V and J ends lost 7 bases and 6 bases respectively, with 6 bases between them. Germline V lookup: CDR1 DFQATT, CDR2 SNEGSKA (reference sequence). The CDR3 nucleotides are TGCAGTGTCAGCCAGACCCAGTACTTC. The encoded protein is CSVSQTQYF.

Comment on this clonotype: Since a much larger clone is just one base distant, this may be a read error. The chain is built from TRBV12-3 or TRBV12-4 and TRBJ2-2, with TRBD1 as a possible D gene (6 bases). The CDR3 is 14 amino acids. The CDR3 coding sequence is TGTGCCAGCTCAAGGACAGCCGGAACCGGGGAGCTGTGTTTT. Translated: CASSRTAGTGELCF.